These T cell receptor beta chains were read from a single sample in a study of blood T cells in healthy people across ages. TCRdb independently ran MiXCR on the 5' RACE reads; one entry per CDR3 protein. The data contain around 800,000 distinct CDR3 sequences, less than 80% of them singletons. Sequenced material: blood. Receptors were obtained from a man aged 30-40 years in good health. Each CDR3 is given with its conserved first and last residue. A D gene is named only where the DNA matches it firmly. Some rows mark clone size as missing; the rest say once, few, many or name a class of expanded clone.

>.|TRBJ2-1|TRBV6-2/TRBV6-3|.
TGTGCCAGCAGTTACGGGGTAGGGAGCTCCTACAATGAGCAGTTCTTC
CASSYGVGSSYNEQFF
>.|TRBJ2-6|TRBV24-1|few
TGTGCCACCAGTCCGAAAGGGGCCAACGTCCTGACTTTC
CATSPKGANVLTF
>TRBD1|TRBJ2-6|TRBV7-2|.
TGTGCCAGCAGCTTGGCAGACAGGGCTGGGGCCAACGTCCTGACTTTC
CASSLADRAGANVLTF
>TRBD1|TRBJ2-1|TRBV12-3/TRBV12-4|.
TGTGCCAGCAGTTTACCGAGACAGGGTGTATATGAGCAGTTCTTC
CASSLPRQGVYEQFF
>.|TRBJ1-5|TRBV18|few
TGTGCCAGCTCACCAGCCGGGACGGCAGAATATCAGCCCCAGCATTTT
CASSPAGTAEYQPQHF
>.|TRBJ2-5|TRBV12-3/TRBV12-4|.
TGTGCCAGCAGAAAGGGCGGAAGGGGGAACAATGAGCGGTACTTC
CASRKGGRGNNERYF
>TRBD1|TRBJ1-6|TRBV6-1|.
TGTGCCAGCGAGGCAGGGGGTTACTTAAACTATAATTCACCCCTCCACTTT
CASEAGGYLNYNSPLHF
>.|TRBJ1-1|TRBV12-3/TRBV12-4|.
TGTGCCAGCAGTTTTACCTACTCTGAGGTCTCTTTCTTT
CASSFTYSEVSFF
>.|TRBJ1-6|TRBV12-3/TRBV12-4|few
TGTGCCAGCAGTTTGATGGGGCTACCCAATTCACCCCTCCACTTT
CASSLMGLPNSPLHF
>.|TRBJ1-4|TRBV28|.
TGTGCCAGCAGTGCCGGGACACGGAAGTTTGTTGAAAAACTGTTTTTT
CASSAGTRKFVEKLFF
>.|TRBJ2-7|TRBV28|.
TGTGCCAGCAGTTCACCCGGGCTTGTAAGGCAGTACTTC
CASSSPGLVRQYF
>TRBD1|TRBJ1-6|TRBV5-5|.
TGTGCCAGCAGCGCAGGGACAGGGGGCTTGTATAATTCACCCCTCCACTTT
CASSAGTGGLYNSPLHF
>.|TRBJ2-5|TRBV12-3/TRBV12-4|.
TGTGCCACCGCCTTGGCGGGAGAGACCCAGTACTTC
CATALAGETQYF
>.|TRBJ2-7|TRBV11-2|.
TGTGCCAGCAGCCCACCCTTGACATACAATGAGCAGTACTTC
CASSPPLTYNEQYF
>.|TRBJ2-5|TRBV30|.
TGTGCCTGGAAGTCTTGGGGGCTAGAGACCCAGTACTTC
CAWKSWGLETQYF
>.|TRBJ1-5|TRBV9|many
TGTGCCAGCAGTACCGGGACCGATAATCAGCCCCAGCATTTT
CASSTGTDNQPQHF
>TRBD2|TRBJ2-3|TRBV20-1|few
TGCAGTGCAGAGCCGGGACTAGCGGGGGGTTGGCAGGGAGATACGCAGTATTTT
CSAEPGLAGGWQGDTQYF
>.|TRBJ2-5|TRBV28|few
TGTGCCAGCACTGACGAAAGGGACCCGTACTTC
CASTDERDPYF
>.|TRBJ2-3|TRBV28|.
TGTGCCAGCAGTTCCCCTCCAAACCCGGAGTATTTT
CASSSPPNPEYF
>.|TRBJ2-5|TRBV25-1|.
TGTGCCAGCAGTGACCCCACAGCGGGAGAGACCCAGTACTTC
CASSDPTAGETQYF
>.|TRBJ2-5|TRBV6-5|few
TGTGCCAGCAGTCAGTACAGGGTGGAGGGGACCCAGTACTTC
CASSQYRVEGTQYF
>TRBD1|TRBJ2-1|TRBV29-1|many
TGCAGCGGAATAGACAGGGGGCCGGTCGATGAGCAGTTCTTC
CSGIDRGPVDEQFF
>TRBD1|TRBJ2-3|TRBV5-1|.
TGCGCCAGCAGCTTGGATTCCGGGACAGGGGGCGTGATCACAGATACGCAGTATTTT
CASSLDSGTGGVITDTQYF
>.|TRBJ2-1|TRBV6-2/TRBV6-3|.
TGTGCCAGCAGTTACCTTTACAATGAGCAGTTCTTC
CASSYLYNEQFF
>.|TRBJ2-5|TRBV12-5|.
TGTGCTAGTGGCCTTGGAGGGGTCGGAATCTTCCAAGAGACCCAGTACTTC
CASGLGGVGIFQETQYF
>TRBD1|TRBJ2-4|TRBV7-2|few
TGTGCCAGCAGCTTAAGGGTAGCGAGGGGGCGCCCCAAAAACATTCAGTACTTC
CASSLRVARGRPKNIQYF
>TRBD1|TRBJ2-7|TRBV10-3|few
TGTGCCATCGGACAGGGCTCCTACGAGCAGTACTTC
CAIGQGSYEQYF
>.|TRBJ2-5|TRBV7-6|few
TGTGCCAGCAGCTTCTTGGTCCCCCCCCAAGAGACCCAGTACTTC
CASSFLVPPQETQYF
>TRBD1|TRBJ2-1|TRBV29-1|.
TGCAGCGTTGCCAGGACAGGGGGCAATGAGCAGTTCTTC
CSVARTGGNEQFF
>TRBD2|TRBJ2-1|TRBV9|.
TGTGCCAGCAGCACATCTCACGGGGGGGGCCTCTACAATGAGCAGTTCTTC
CASSTSHGGGLYNEQFF
>TRBD2|TRBJ2-1|TRBV6-2/TRBV6-3|.
TGTGCCAGCAGTTACGCTAGCGGGGCCTCTGAGCAGTTCTTC
CASSYASGASEQFF
>.|TRBJ2-7|TRBV29-1|.
TGCAGCGCTTTGCACTACGAGCAGTACTTC
CSALHYEQYF
>TRBD2|TRBJ2-5|TRBV20-1|once
TGCAGTGCTAGAGTGACGACTAGCGGGGGATTCGGGGAGACCCAGTACTTC
CSARVTTSGGFGETQYF
>TRBD2|TRBJ2-5|TRBV7-9|.
TGTGCCAGCAGCTCCGGACTAGCGGGGGCCCTCCTCCAAGAGACCCAGTACTTC
CASSSGLAGALLQETQYF
>.|TRBJ2-3|TRBV7-8|.
TGTGCCAGCAGCTTTGGGACACCGGGCTACACAGATACGCAGTATTTT
CASSFGTPGYTDTQYF
>.|TRBJ2-5|TRBV11-2|.
TGTGCCAGCAGCTTACAGGCACGCGGGACCCAGTACTTC
CASSLQARGTQYF
>.|TRBJ1-6|TRBV25-1|.
TGTGCCAGCAGTGAATTGAGTGGGGGGTACCCACCCCTCCACTTT
CASSELSGGYPPLHF